The 19 T cell receptor beta chains below were found in one sample sequenced in a study of cytomegalovirus exposure and HLA in healthy donors. Some clones are missing from TCRdb's copy, which holds only in-frame ones; the method was immunoSEQ multiplex PCR. The sample holds over 150,000 clones, 85% to 90% seen once. The source material was PBMCs. These receptors came from a human donor in good health.

The CDR3 loop reads CASSMRLAGARLSGANVLTF. The CDR3 DNA reads as TGTGCCAGTAGTATGCGGCTAGCGGGAGCCAGGCTGTCTGGGGCCAACGTCCTGACTTTC. The rearrangement links TRBV19 to TRBJ2-6; 10 bases map to TRBD2. Germline CDR1 is LNHDA and CDR2 is SQIVND (reference sequence). Trimming took 3 bases from V and 1 from J; bases not matched to a gene: 12. This CDR3 is 20 amino acids long.

The rearrangement links TRBV5-1 to TRBJ2-1, with TRBD2 matching over 14 bases. This CDR3 has 15 residues. V shed 4 bases, J shed 6 bases, and the junction held 3 bases outside the gene matches. Germline loops: CDR1 SGHRS, CDR2 YFSETQ. The CDR3 region has the DNA TGCGCCAGCAGCCCCGGGACTAGCGGGAGCAATGAGCAGTTCTTC. It codes for CASSPGTSGSNEQFF.

A single count supports this clone. The chain joins TRBV2 to TRBJ2-1; 10 nucleotides match TRBD2. J lost 15 bases, V lost 4 bases, and 6 bases had no gene match. Per germline, CDR1 SNHLY and CDR2 FYNNEI. The CDR3 is 12 residues long. Written as DNA, the CDR3 is TGTGCCAGCAGTGGATCTAGCGGGGGCAGGTTCTTC. Protein product: CASSGSSGGRFF.

The chain recombines TRBV2 with TRBJ2-7; possibly TRBD1 for D (6 bases). The germline V gene has CDR1 SNHLY and CDR2 FYNNEI. This CDR3 contains 16 residues. The ends were cut back, 3 bases at V and 0 bases at J, with 15 bases in the middle. DNA for the CDR3: TGTGCCAGCAGTGAGAGAGGGGACACCCTCTCCTACGAGCAGTACTTC. Its protein is CASSERGDTLSYEQYF. The whole variable domain, filled in from reference TRBV2 and TRBJ2-7, reads EPEVTQTPSHQVTQMGQEVILRCVPISNHLYFYWYRQILGQKVEFLVSFYNNEISEKSEIFDDQFSVERPDGSNFTLKIRSTKLEDSAMYFCASSERGDTLSYEQYFGPGTRLTVT.

The chain combines TRBV18 with TRBJ1-2; 8 bases are shared with TRBD1. This CDR3 has 14 residues. V trimming: 0 bases; J trimming: 9 bases; junction bases outside the gene matches: 6. The germline CDR1 and CDR2 sequences are KGHSH and LQKENI. The CDR3 nucleotides are TGTGCCAGCTCACCACCGTTCCCAGGGGGCAGCTACACCTTC. Its translation is CASSPPFPGGSYTF.

CDR3: CASSSVGQGTWGNQPQHF. The CDR3 region has the DNA TGTGCCAGCAGTTCTGTGGGACAGGGGACTTGGGGGAATCAGCCCCAGCATTTT. The chain recombines TRBV27 with TRBJ1-5; 10 positions match TRBD1. The CDR3 totals 18 residues. Germline V gives CDR1 MNHEY, CDR2 SMNVEV (reference sequence). The V gene end was trimmed by 4 bases and the J gene end by 4 bases; junction bases not matched to a gene: 13.

The chain combines TRBV18 with TRBJ2-1, with D tentatively TRBD1 (5 bases). CDR3 length: 19 residues. Trimming took off 1 base at V and 4 bases at J, with 23 bases between the two ends. Looked up from germline, CDR1 is KGHSH and CDR2 is LQKENI. The CDR3 DNA reads TGTGCCAGCTCACCACTACAAAAACGGACAATCGACACTTACAATGAGCAGTTCTTC. Translated: CASSPLQKRTIDTYNEQFF.

The V and J genes are TRBV7-9 and TRBJ2-2, with 8 bases fitting TRBD2. The CDR3 is 15 amino acids. Trimming at V came to 6 bases and at J to 0 bases, leaving 3 bases not matched to a gene. Germline CDR1 and CDR2: SEHNR and FQNEAQ (reference sequence). The CDR3: CASRIAGTNTGELFF. The CDR3 nucleotides are TGTGCCAGCAGAATAGCGGGGACGAACACCGGGGAGCTGTTTTTT.

The chain couples TRBV9 to TRBJ2-3; D possibly corresponds to TRBD2 (6 bases). The CDR3 consists of 16 residues. From germline, CDR1 is SGDLS and CDR2 YYNGEE. Trimming removed 4 bases from V and 7 bases from J, with 22 bases in between. Here the CDR3 DNA reads TGTGCCAGCAGCCCACGGGACTCCCAATCGGGGAATACGCAGTATTTT. This encodes CASSPRDSQSGNTQYF.

The V and J genes are TRBV16 and TRBJ2-7, with a weak D call TRBD1 (7 bases). The CDR3 covers 15 residues. Deletions cut 4 bases from V and 3 bases from J, with 16 bases between. Germline lookup yields CDR1 KGHSY and CDR2 FQNENV. CDR3 in DNA: TGTGCCAGCAGCCCGACAAACAGGGGAGGCTACGAGCAGTACTTC. Residues: CASSPTNRGGYEQYF.

V usage is TRBV6-5 and J usage is TRBJ1-3; D may be TRBD1 (5 bases). V gave up 6 bases and J gave up 1 base, with 10 bases separating them. Germline-derived CDR1 and CDR2 are MNHEY and SVGAGI. The CDR3 has 14 residues. In nucleotides, the CDR3 is TGTGCCAGCAGCAGAAGGGGTTCTGGAAACACCATATATTTT. As protein: CASSRRGSGNTIYF.

The chain employs TRBV4-1 and TRBJ2-7; possible D gene TRBD2, 6 bases. Trimming cost V 4 bases and J 4 bases, with 11 bases left between them. The CDR3 sequence is 13 residues long. Germline loops: CDR1 MGHRA, CDR2 YSYEKL. The CDR3 is CASSPGRGYEQYF. The CDR3 DNA sequence: TGCGCCAGCAGCCCCGGTCGGGGGTACGAGCAGTACTTC.

This clone came up once. The chain combines TRBV28 with TRBJ1-5, with D unclear. Deletions cut 5 bases from V and 6 bases from J, with 14 bases between. The germline V gene encodes CDR1 MDHEN and CDR2 SYDVKM. The length of the CDR3 is 14 residues. This chain's CDR3 is CASSQYPGSQPQHF. Written as DNA, the CDR3 is TGTGCCAGCAGTCAATACCCTGGGAGTCAGCCCCAGCATTTT.

The chain couples TRBV6-4 to TRBJ2-1; 10 bases are a match to TRBD2. The CDR3 is made up of 16 amino acids. The V and J ends lost 3 bases and 4 bases, in that order; junction bases with no gene match: 6. Germline V gives CDR1 MRHNA, CDR2 SNTAGT. DNA for the CDR3: TGTGCCAGCAGTGAATCCAGCGGGGGGGATTACAATGAGCAGTTCTTC. Protein sequence: CASSESSGGDYNEQFF.

This clone is a singleton in its sample. The chain links TRBV18 to TRBJ2-4; tentative D call: TRBD1 (6 bases). The CDR3 covers 14 residues. Germline V gives CDR1 KGHSH, CDR2 LQKENI. Trimming left V 4 bases short and J 7 bases short, with 14 bases between. In DNA, the CDR3 is TGTGCCAGCTCACAACAGACAGGATGGAACATTCAGTACTTC. As protein: CASSQQTGWNIQYF.

V usage is TRBV30 and J usage is TRBJ1-4; D is unclear. V shed 2 bases and J shed 8 bases, with 15 bases lying between them. The germline V gene encodes CDR1 GTSNPN and CDR2 SVGIG (reference sequence). The CDR3 consists of 14 residues. CDR3 bases: TGTGCCTGGAGTCCAGGAACCGTTGAAGAAAAACTGTTTTTT. It specifies CAWSPGTVEEKLFF.

The chain joins TRBV4-2 to TRBJ2-7, with 9 bases lining up with TRBD2. V trimming: 0 bases; J trimming: 0 bases; junction bases outside the gene matches: 9. Germline-derived CDR1 and CDR2 are LGHNA and YNFKEQ. This CDR3 comprises 18 residues. The chain's CDR3 is CASSQEYSGRLLSYEQYF. The CDR3 coding sequence is TGTGCCAGCAGCCAAGAGTACAGCGGGAGGCTCCTCTCCTACGAGCAGTACTTC.

This clone was seen more than once but under ten times. The chain couples TRBV29-1 to TRBJ1-2; 9 bases align to TRBD1. This CDR3 contains 13 residues. With V trimmed by 6 bases and J by 4 bases, 6 bases remained unmatched. In germline, CDR1 is SQVTM, CDR2 ANQGSEA. CDR3 amino acids: CSVQGTGLYGYTF. Written as DNA, the CDR3 is TGCAGCGTCCAGGGGACAGGGCTCTATGGCTACACCTTC.

The chain couples TRBV5-1 to TRBJ2-1; tentative D call: TRBD2 (5 bases). V lost 4 bases and J 6 bases, leaving 11 bases between the germline ends. This CDR3 spans 13 amino acids. Per the germline V gene, CDR1 is SGHRS and CDR2 is YFSETQ. In DNA, the CDR3 is TGCGCCAGCAGCGCGGGTCAGTTCAATGAGCAGTTCTTC. Translated: CASSAGQFNEQFF.